This T cell receptor beta chain stems from a study of T cells in narcolepsy. Study results and limitations: Healthy controls reportedly lacked the autoreactive clonotypes serially found in patients' blood.

Profiled with immunoSEQ multiplex PCR; TCRdb holds only in-frame clones, not every one. The sample lists under 20,000 clones, 85% to 90% occurring once. A word on this clone: Its matching antigen is unknown.

The J segment lost 1 base and the V segment lost 0 bases, leaving 2 bases of the junction unmatched. This CDR3 contains 16 residues. Germline V gene data show CDR1 as SGDLS and CDR2 as YYNGEE. Sequenced material: memory (CD45RA-) CD4+ T cells from blood. This chain joins TRBV9 and TRBJ2-2, with 8 positions matching TRBD2. The TCR was taken from a human donor in good health. CDR3 amino acids: CASSVAAGVNTGELFF. CDR3 DNA sequence: TGTGCCAGCAGCGTAGCAGCGGGGGTGAACACCGGGGAGCTGTTTTTT.